A selection of T cell receptor beta chains follows, all from one sample in a study of cytomegalovirus exposure and HLA in healthy donors. Assay: immunoSEQ multiplex PCR; the TCRdb copy retains only in-frame clones and omits some. This sample has 150,000 to 200,000 clones, with roughly 80% found just once. The sequenced material came from PBMCs. These receptors were collected from a female donor in good health and CMV-seronegative. The conserved cysteine and the conserved F or W are not part of the CDR3 here. Each record gives: V gene, J gene, CDR3 protein.

>TRBV2|TRBJ2-7
ASSETSGSREQY
>TRBV5-1|TRBJ2-7
ASSYDSRWKE
>TRBV6-5|TRBJ1-2
ASTPGGTDYGYT
>TRBV30|TRBJ1-5
AWNSWRGQKSNQPQH
>TRBV27|TRBJ2-1
ASSLMGQYNEQF
>TRBV5-6|TRBJ2-7
ASSMGGPYEQY
>TRBV5-1|TRBJ1-2
ASSPGTGNTDGYT
>TRBV20-1|TRBJ1-1
SATGNTEAF
>TRBV30|TRBJ1-1
AWGAGPLNTEAF
>TRBV7-2|TRBJ2-2
ASSSISGGAGELF
>TRBV5-6|TRBJ1-1
ASSLAFASEAF
>TRBV19|TRBJ1-4
ASSKISTGEKLF
>TRBV30|TRBJ1-3
AWSVRAFSGNTIY
>TRBV28|TRBJ1-4
ASRGSPGGSNEKLF
>TRBV2|TRBJ2-5
ASSDGAGGDQETQY
>TRBV11-3|TRBJ2-7
ASSLGLRLAGGPYEQY
>TRBV30|TRBJ1-1
AWSGSNTEAF
>TRBV6-5|TRBJ2-1
ASSYGTSGGEQF
>TRBV7-9|TRBJ2-2
ASSSIAGLAVNTGELF
>TRBV11-3|TRBJ2-1
ASTDSLDNEQF
>TRBV4-3|TRBJ1-2
ASSQQDRLYGYT
>TRBV18|TRBJ1-1
ASSNRGDTEAF
>TRBV5-4|TRBJ2-1
ASSSGDVYNEQF
>TRBV5-1|TRBJ2-7
ASSLESGGGYEQY
>TRBV27|TRBJ2-3
ASRRREGRADTQY
>TRBV28|TRBJ2-3
ASSSRSVRRGQSTDTQY
>TRBV13|TRBJ1-1
ASSLGVQVTEAF
>TRBV6-5|TRBJ2-7
ASSLIAGVDERY
>TRBV7-8|TRBJ2-7
ASSRRDQGGEQY
>TRBV15|TRBJ2-2
ATSTWGANTGELF
>TRBV5-8|TRBJ1-1
ASSLSGHTEAF
>TRBV9|TRBJ1-2
ASSVDSNYGYT
>TRBV7-2|TRBJ1-3
ASSLETGPEV
>TRBV6-5|TRBJ2-3
ASSGGPDTQY
>TRBV7-3|TRBJ2-2
ASSLAPTGENTGELF
>TRBV10-1|TRBJ2-1
ASSEGTSGRNEQF
>TRBV14|TRBJ2-7
ASSQLGLYEQY
>TRBV9|TRBJ1-2
ASSSHRDRPNYGYT
>TRBV11-2|TRBJ2-3
ASSPRGVWADTQY
>TRBV5-4|TRBJ2-5
ASSKDSRETQY
>TRBV27|TRBJ2-7
ASSFQDRGAYEQY
>TRBV30|TRBJ2-1
AWKSRPGGLREVSSYNEQF
>TRBV11-2|TRBJ2-1
ASSEGTGYNEQF
>TRBV11-2|TRBJ2-2
ASSLGQGAFNTGELF
>TRBV30|TRBJ2-5
AWSVMSGQGAREQY
>TRBV5-4|TRBJ2-1
ASSAPGQGVNEQF
>TRBV2|TRBJ2-7
ASSEGTISYEQY
>TRBV5-4|TRBJ2-1
ASSYGLAGGSYNEQF
>TRBV5-1|TRBJ2-1
ASSEEEQF
>TRBV6-1|.
ASSEGLSYEQY
>TRBV5-1|TRBJ1-1
ASSAGPEAWNTEAF
>TRBV7-9|TRBJ1-1
ASSSPTGHEAF
>TRBV10-3|TRBJ1-2
AIKRATDGYT
>TRBV5-1|TRBJ2-3
ASSRRGGGSTDTQY